These 18 T cell receptor beta chains were sequenced from one sample in a study of control samples from healthy donors and cancer patients. Generated by immunoSEQ multiplex PCR, the TCRdb table keeps only in-frame clones and is missing some. The sample lists about 69,000 clones, approximately 84% occurring once. The specimen sequenced was PBMCs. The receptors derive from a woman between 45 and 60 years old with lung cancer.

The chain joins TRBV18 to TRBJ1-4; D is uncertain. The CDR3 is made up of 14 amino acids. The V end lost 0 bases, the J end lost 5 bases, and 7 bases lay between the germline ends. In germline, CDR1 is KGHSH, CDR2 LQKENI. CDR3: CASSPPIGNEKLFF. In DNA, the CDR3 is TGTGCCAGCTCACCACCGATAGGGAATGAAAAACTGTTTTTT.

The V gene is TRBV6-2 or TRBV6-3, the J gene TRBJ1-1, with D maybe TRBD1 (6 bases). The CDR3 sequence is 17 residues long. Trimming removed 6 bases from V and 0 bases from J, with 20 bases in between. Germline V gives CDR1 MNHEY, CDR2 SVGEGT. DNA of the CDR3: TGTGCCAGCAGCATCCGGCCCTCGGGACAACTGAACACTGAAGCTTTCTTT. It yields the protein CASSIRPSGQLNTEAFF.

Only one count was recorded for this clone. J is TRBJ2-7 and V is TRBV5-1; 7 positions match TRBD1. The CDR3 spans 13 residues. With 4 bases clipped from V and 5 bases from J, the junction kept 6 bases outside the gene matches. Germline V gene data show CDR1 as SGHRS and CDR2 as YFSETQ. Here the CDR3 reads CASSPTGIDEQYF. In nucleotides, the CDR3 is TGCGCCAGCAGCCCGACAGGGATCGACGAGCAGTACTTC.

The chain combines TRBV4-2 with TRBJ1-1; D unresolved. The CDR3 covers 15 residues. V dropped 3 bases and J dropped 3 bases, with 14 bases sitting between them. CDR1 LGHNA and CDR2 YNFKEQ come from the germline V gene. DNA for the CDR3: TGTGCCAGCAGCCAGTTCCTAACTTGGGACACTGAAGCTTTCTTT. It codes for CASSQFLTWDTEAFF.

The V call is TRBV6-1, the J call TRBJ2-2; possible D gene TRBD1, 5 bases. V lost 1 base, J lost 6 bases, and 9 bases lay in between. Germline V gene data show CDR1 as MNHNS and CDR2 as SASEGT. The length of the CDR3 is 14 residues. CDR3 amino acids: CASSEVQGAGELFF. CDR3 bases: TGTGCCAGCAGTGAAGTCCAGGGCGCCGGGGAGCTGTTTTTT.

This clone is medium-sized by share. CDR3 bases: TGTGCCAGCAGTGAAGTCCCAGGGTCGGGGTCACCCCTCCACTTT. This gives the protein CASSEVPGSGSPLHF. The chain links TRBV2 to TRBJ1-6; the D gene is possibly TRBD1 (5 bases). Germline V lookup: CDR1 SNHLY, CDR2 FYNNEI. The CDR3 consists of 15 residues. Trimming cost V 1 base and J 10 bases, with 14 bases left between them.

The chain carries TRBV7-3 and TRBJ2-6, with D possibly being TRBD1 (6 bases). V was clipped by 3 bases and J by 1 base, with 13 bases between them. Per the germline V gene, CDR1 is SGHTA and CDR2 is FQGTGA. The CDR3 length is 17 residues. CDR3 amino acids: CASSLDSSFSGANVLTF. The CDR3 nucleotides are TGTGCCAGCAGCTTGGACAGTAGCTTTTCTGGGGCCAACGTCCTGACTTTC.

Judged by abundance, this clone is medium-sized (0.01 to 0.1%). Other DNA sequences of this sample code for an identical CDR3. This chain joins TRBV6-1 and TRBJ1-1; no reliable D call. The CDR3 is 12 residues long. V lost 2 bases and J 5 bases, leaving 6 bases between the germline ends. CDR1 is MNHNS and CDR2 is SASEGT in the germline V gene. The CDR3: CASSERRTEAFF. The DNA for the CDR3 is TGTGCCAGCAGTGAAAGAAGAACTGAAGCTTTCTTT.

The V and J genes are TRBV9 and TRBJ2-7; D uncertain. CDR3 length: 13 residues. Germline CDR1 SGDLS, CDR2 YYNGEE. Trimming took off 0 bases at V and 7 bases at J, with 11 bases between the two ends. The CDR3 DNA reads as TGTGCCAGCAGCGTAGGCGAAGGGAAAGAGCAGTACTTC. Its protein product is CASSVGEGKEQYF.

The chain employs TRBV7-3 and TRBJ2-1, with 13 bases identical to TRBD2. With V trimmed by 6 bases and J by 5 bases, 4 bases remained unmatched. The CDR3 contains 15 residues. Germline V gene lookup returns CDR1 SGHTA and CDR2 FQGTGA. CDR3 amino acids: CASSLLAGGHNEQFF. The DNA for the CDR3 is TGTGCCAGCAGTTTACTAGCGGGGGGGCACAATGAGCAGTTCTTC. Together with reference TRBV7-3 and TRBJ2-1, the CDR3 gives the full variable domain: GAGVSQTPSNKVTEKGKYVELRCDPISGHTALYWYRQSLGQGPEFLIYFQGTGAADDSGLPNDRFFAVRPEGSVSTLKIQRTERGDSAVYLCASSLLAGGHNEQFFGPGTRLTVL.

This chain joins TRBV28 and TRBJ1-6, with D maybe TRBD1 (6 bases). The ends were cut back, 2 bases at V and 7 bases at J, with 9 bases in the middle. This CDR3 contains 14 residues. Germline loops: CDR1 MDHEN, CDR2 SYDVKM. The CDR3 DNA reads as TGTGCCAGCAGTTTACAGGGGTGGAATTCACCCCTCCACTTT. Encoded protein: CASSLQGWNSPLHF.

The gene calls are TRBV3-1 (or the pseudogene TRBV3-2) and TRBJ2-1; maybe TRBD1 (6 bases). Germline loops: CDR1 LGHDT, CDR2 YNNKEL (reference sequence). The length of the CDR3 is 14 residues. The ends were cut back, 1 base at V and 6 bases at J, with 10 bases in the middle. The CDR3 DNA is TGTGCCAGCAGCCAAGTAATAGGGGGCAATGAGCAGTTCTTC. Translation: CASSQVIGGNEQFF.

With respect to this clone: At one end, the junction sequence differs from germline, possibly due to a read error. This chain connects TRBV4-3 to TRBJ1-5; maybe TRBD1 (6 bases). Germline-derived CDR1 and CDR2 are LGHNA and YSLEER. CDR3 length equals 15 residues. In DNA form, the CDR3 reads TGCGCCAGCAGTCAAGCAGGGGACCAGAATCAGCCCCAGCATTTT. This codes for CASSQAGDQNQPQHF.

J is TRBJ2-7 and V is TRBV18; TRBD1 aligns across 7 bases. The CDR3 has 18 amino acids. J gave up 0 bases and V 4 bases, and 15 bases lay outside the gene matches. Germline V lookup: CDR1 KGHSH, CDR2 LQKENI. CDR3 residues: CASSQKGAGERASYEQYF. As DNA, the CDR3 is TGTGCCAGCTCACAAAAGGGGGCAGGGGAGAGGGCCTCCTACGAGCAGTACTTC.

This clone was picked up one time. The chain carries TRBV24-1 and TRBJ2-3; 9 nucleotides agree with TRBD2. CDR3 length equals 17 residues. CDR1 KGHDR and CDR2 SFDVKD come from the germline V gene. The V and J ends lost 0 bases and 5 bases, in that order; junction bases with no gene match: 8. The CDR3 nucleotides are TGTGCCACCAGTGATTTGACCAGCGGGGGGCCTGGAGATACGCAGTATTTT. Protein product: CATSDLTSGGPGDTQYF.

This clone was observed once. The J gene is TRBJ1-5, the V gene TRBV7-2; D not certain. There are 16 residues in the CDR3. Germline V CDR1 and CDR2: SGHTA, FQGNSA. The ends were cut back, 4 bases at V and 4 bases at J, with 17 bases in the middle. Here the CDR3 DNA reads TGTGCCAGCAGCTCAGACTTCGGGCGGATGAATCAGCCCCAGCATTTT. Translation: CASSSDFGRMNQPQHF.

CDR3 sequence: CASSYPTGTGNQPQHF. The CDR3 nucleotides read TGTGCCAGCAGTTACCCTACCGGGACGGGCAATCAGCCCCAGCATTTT. The V call is TRBV6-2 or TRBV6-3, the J call TRBJ1-5; tentative D call: TRBD1 (5 bases). The germline V gene encodes CDR1 MNHEY and CDR2 SVGEGT. V lost 2 bases to trimming and J lost 2 bases, with 13 bases between them. This CDR3 comprises 16 residues.

The chain links TRBV27 to TRBJ1-1; 12 bases map to TRBD1. Per the germline V gene, CDR1 is MNHEY and CDR2 is SMNVEV (reference sequence). The CDR3 extends over 18 amino acids. V lost 6 bases and J lost 5; bases outside the gene matches: 16. The CDR3 nucleotides are TGTGCCAGCAGCCGGGACAGGGGGCGCGGGTTCGTAGTGACTGAAGCTTTCTTT. Encoded protein: CASSRDRGRGFVVTEAFF.